This T cell receptor beta chain was sequenced for a study of shared clonotypes between healthy human individuals. Notes on the study in general: Clonotype sharing among donors was thought likely to change with sequencing depth.

Naivety among CD8 cells was defined by CD45RO negativity and positive CCR7 selection, thereby excluding terminally differentiated effector memory CD45RA+ cells. With 3 bases removed from V and 2 bases from J, the gap between germline ends came to 8 bases. Germline assignment: CDR1 WNHNN and CDR2 SYGVQD (reference sequence). This CDR3 contains 14 residues. Concerning this clone itself: Its antigen is not known.

Here immunoSEQ multiplex PCR was the method, and the copy in TCRdb shows in-frame clones only, minus some. The data contain around 2,000,000 clones, about 95% of them singletons. This receptor was identified in a man between 18 and 29 years old in good health. Sequencing was done on a sample of naive CD8+ T cells sorted from blood. The chain couples TRBV10-1 to TRBJ1-3; D gene ambiguous. CDR3 DNA sequence: TGCGCCAGCAGTGACCCGGGCGCTGGAAACACCATATATTTT. Residues: CASSDPGAGNTIYF.